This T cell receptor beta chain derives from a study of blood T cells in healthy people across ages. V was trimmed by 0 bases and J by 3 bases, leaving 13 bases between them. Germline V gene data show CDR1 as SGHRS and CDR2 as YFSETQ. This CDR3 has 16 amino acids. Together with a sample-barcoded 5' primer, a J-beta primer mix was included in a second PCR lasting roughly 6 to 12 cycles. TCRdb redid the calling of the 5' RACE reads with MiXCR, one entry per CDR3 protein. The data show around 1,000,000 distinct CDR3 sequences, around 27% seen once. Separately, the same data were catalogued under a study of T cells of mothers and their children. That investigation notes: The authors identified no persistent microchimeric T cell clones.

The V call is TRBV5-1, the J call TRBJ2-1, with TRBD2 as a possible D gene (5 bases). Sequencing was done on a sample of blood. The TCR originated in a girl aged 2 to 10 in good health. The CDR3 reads CASSLDFRRSYNEQFF. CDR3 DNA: TGCGCCAGCAGCTTGGATTTTAGGAGGAGCTACAATGAGCAGTTCTTC.